This entry features one TCR beta chain sequence. The clone's antigen remains unknown. Per-nucleotide qualities are absent, and no much larger clonotype sits a single base away. The record originates from a study of long-term antiretroviral therapy in people with HIV (dated by TCRdb to the early 2020s). About the study as a whole: Collection of the earliest samples took place about a decade ahead of the 2015 WHO recommendation for immediate ART, at a time when ART was typically delayed until CD4 counts fell. No cross-contamination during QIAcube processing turned up in test extractions that ran a monoclonal T-cell line alongside around 32 polyclonal samples. About 40% of the roughly 30 participants with HIV were female. A retrospective serial study tested whether ART initiation and durable HIV suppression were associated with changes in peripheral blood TRB repertoire composition and diversity. A total of around 190 cryopreserved PBMC samples came from a few dozen adults with confirmed HIV infection and were collected serially over a mean of roughly six years (range 1-12).

Participants were included only if at least one PBMC sample before ART initiation and at least two post-ART samples were available. Treatment was received in the United States of America by all participants with HIV. Before DNA extraction, cryopreserved samples containing about 0.9-11 million PBMC were thawed and washed. At the time of the earliest PBMC sample for each participant with HIV, ages ranged from about 20 to 54 years. PBMC samples were contributed by each participant from 1-4 timepoints before ART initiation and 2-8 timepoints after ART initiation, with a median of 7 samples. Serial HIV viral load, CD4+ T-cell count, ART history and demographic data were obtained for every participant. Genomic DNA was extracted from unsorted PBMC with a Qiagen kit on a QIAcube, processed in batches of 12 samples. At the junction V is shortened by 2 bases and J by 1 base, with 14 bases in between. The CDR3, cysteine through phenylalanine, is 16 amino acids long. Just CDR3 DNA is preserved here, 48 bases in frame from base 1. Reading the germline V gene gives CDR1 MGHRA and CDR2 YSYEKL.

The immunoSEQ hsTCRB v3.0 assay was used at survey level resolution to sequence the TRB variable region. The targeted TRB sequencing depth was about 40,000-50,000 T-cell genomes per sample. Pooled TRB libraries were sequenced on an Illumina MiSeq with a v3 150-cycle kit. Regarding the original processing steps: Repertoire analysis was performed in R inside a reproducible Nextflow workflow that covered QC, data transformation and analysis. Custom analyses were implemented in LymphoSeq2, an R package for AIRR-Seq data exploration. A few samples that yielded fewer than 5000 total TRB sequences were excluded, so that around 190 HIV repertoires were analyzed. Of the roughly 180 retained HIV repertoires, 59 were collected before and 120 to 130 after ART initiation. Repertoires were downsampled to 5000 TRB nucleotide sequences, and summary statistics were averaged over 100 downsampling iterations. The analysis kept only TRB sequences whose CDR3 regions were at least seven amino acids long. Diversity was assessed using a clonality score derived from Shannon entropy and using the Gini coefficient. Repertoire networks linked the top 5000 CDR3 amino acid sequences whenever two sequences differed by an edit distance of one. For TRB CDR3 amino acid sequences, GLIPH2 was used to predict antigen specificity groups and MHC restriction. To flag known CMV, EBV, HIV or tissue antigen associations, CDR3 amino acid sequences were matched against VDJdb and McPAS-TCR. Pre-ART, post-ART and control groups were compared with Wilcoxon signed-rank tests and Holm-Bonferroni correction. TCRdb mirrors the immuneACCESS table, restricted to in-frame sequences. Some clones are absent from its copies; in checked studies, under half trace to an unresolved V gene, and the reason for the others is unknown. Clonal size and the V and J genes are those of that table, whereas D and trimming came from the DNA. Within this sample are roughly 19,000 clones, with about 89% of them counted one time only. The ten most abundant clones make up 10% to 13% of the sample.

Summary of the overall study and its limitations: Inferences about post-ART repertoire changes were limited because no data were available on ART adherence, viral resistance or therapy changes. Expanded TRB clones identified before ART initiation dominated the repertoire across all time points, though the dominance fluctuated and decreased in many PLHIV after ART. Starting ART was linked to a significant rise in TRB diversity, yet even after long-term ART the diversity remained significantly lower than in transplant donor controls. Limited PBMC availability meant only the TCR beta chain was sequenced, without alpha chain pairing. HIV repertoires had narrower CDR3 length ranges than controls, and the network structure suggested an antigen-experienced repertoire that shifted only slightly toward naive after ART. The samples were dated from about 2004 to 2018, and the ART regimens that were used may be less effective than current ART regimens. Because cell numbers in pre-ART samples were limited, unsorted PBMC were profiled instead of sorted CD4+ and CD8+ T cells.

This TCR came from a middle-aged man with HIV. The V and J segments used are TRBV4-1 and TRBJ1-1; the D gene is perhaps TRBD1, on 5 matching bases. Material: unsorted PBMCs, obtained 0.5 years after starting antiretroviral therapy. The bases read TGCGCCAGCAGCCAACCCTTGGGACGGCAGAACACTGAAGCTTTCTTT. It is translated as CASSQPLGRQNTEAFF.